The rows below give T cell receptor beta chains drawn from one sample of a study of CD8+ T cells in alopecia areata. Using immunoSEQ multiplex PCR, the repertoire was profiled, and TCRdb retains in-frame clones only, with some absent. Of 85,000 to 95,000 clones listed, about two thirds were seen once; the top ten hold roughly 17%. The sequencing used CD8+ T cells sorted from blood, collected at week 44, from a patient treated with tofacitinib. Receptors were obtained from a human donor with alopecia areata. The conserved cysteine and the conserved F or W are not part of the CDR3 here. Each record gives: V gene, clone size, J gene, CDR3 protein. Clone size is given for some rows only: seen once, a few or many times, or a class if the clone is expanded.

V gene: TRBV7-9; clone size: NA; J gene: TRBJ2-5; CDR3 protein: ASSDRQGRNETQY
V gene: TRBV4-3; clone size: many; J gene: TRBJ2-3; CDR3 protein: ASSPSGVAGGRSDTQY
V gene: TRBV18; clone size: NA; J gene: TRBJ2-5; CDR3 protein: ASSVAGRGLETQY
V gene: TRBV6-5; clone size: NA; J gene: TRBJ2-7; CDR3 protein: ASRSVSWAEQY
V gene: TRBV28; clone size: NA; J gene: TRBJ1-4; CDR3 protein: ASSSVANEKLF
V gene: TRBV12-5; clone size: NA; J gene: TRBJ2-1; CDR3 protein: ASGLGYNEQF
V gene: TRBV9; clone size: NA; J gene: TRBJ2-3; CDR3 protein: ASSPTGSSTDTQY
V gene: TRBV6-6; clone size: NA; J gene: TRBJ1-1; CDR3 protein: ASSYSKTEAF
V gene: TRBV27; clone size: NA; J gene: TRBJ2-7; CDR3 protein: ASSPGRNYEQY
V gene: TRBV2; clone size: NA; J gene: TRBJ2-1; CDR3 protein: ASSFLAGAGDEQF
V gene: TRBV29-1; clone size: NA; J gene: TRBJ2-3; CDR3 protein: SSKGGSSGDTDTQY
V gene: TRBV27; clone size: NA; J gene: TRBJ1-5; CDR3 protein: ASSPQGHQPQH
V gene: TRBV29-1; clone size: NA; J gene: TRBJ1-4; CDR3 protein: SVDIGFGEKLF
V gene: TRBV12-5; clone size: NA; J gene: TRBJ1-1; CDR3 protein: ASGPDAEAF
V gene: TRBV5-1; clone size: NA; J gene: TRBJ2-1; CDR3 protein: ASSFRDRGLDEQF
V gene: TRBV29-1; clone size: once; J gene: TRBJ1-2; CDR3 protein: SAEVSGEEGGYT
V gene: TRBV19; clone size: NA; J gene: TRBJ2-7; CDR3 protein: ASSIRGDNEQY
V gene: TRBV9; clone size: NA; J gene: TRBJ1-2; CDR3 protein: ASEGQNGYT
V gene: TRBV29-1; clone size: few; J gene: TRBJ2-5; CDR3 protein: SVGLAIAGQETQY
V gene: TRBV7-8; clone size: once; J gene: TRBJ2-3; CDR3 protein: ASSPTPTTDTQY
V gene: TRBV7-2; clone size: few; J gene: TRBJ2-1; CDR3 protein: ASSLLLGAGDNEQF
V gene: TRBV19; clone size: NA; J gene: TRBJ1-6; CDR3 protein: ASSITTGARTLH
V gene: TRBV29-1; clone size: NA; J gene: TRBJ2-1; CDR3 protein: SVVEKPGHLYNEQF
V gene: TRBV7-2; clone size: NA; J gene: TRBJ1-5; CDR3 protein: ASSSQGFNQPQH
V gene: TRBV13; clone size: NA; J gene: TRBJ2-7; CDR3 protein: ASSFDRGGYEQY
V gene: TRBV5-6; clone size: NA; J gene: TRBJ2-3; CDR3 protein: ASSFGTDTQY
V gene: TRBV29-1; clone size: NA; J gene: TRBJ1-2; CDR3 protein: SAEDANYGYT
V gene: TRBV5-6; clone size: few; J gene: TRBJ2-2; CDR3 protein: ASSLATGELF
V gene: TRBV12-5; clone size: NA; J gene: TRBJ1-2; CDR3 protein: ASGLGDGIYGYT
V gene: TRBV29-1; clone size: NA; J gene: TRBJ2-6; CDR3 protein: SIETGGLDSGANVLT
V gene: TRBV9; clone size: few; J gene: TRBJ2-3; CDR3 protein: ASSVVSTDTQY
V gene: TRBV7-9; clone size: NA; J gene: TRBJ2-4; CDR3 protein: ASSSQENIQY
V gene: TRBV30; clone size: NA; J gene: TRBJ1-1; CDR3 protein: AWSVRGTEAF
V gene: TRBV30; clone size: once; J gene: TRBJ1-1; CDR3 protein: AWSAWTGSTEAF
V gene: TRBV6-4; clone size: NA; J gene: TRBJ1-5; CDR3 protein: ASSPGFGHQPQH
V gene: TRBV2; clone size: NA; J gene: TRBJ1-1; CDR3 protein: ASSLRESTEAF
V gene: TRBV7-3; clone size: NA; J gene: TRBJ2-5; CDR3 protein: ASSPSGLAGTQETQY
V gene: TRBV6-5; clone size: NA; J gene: TRBJ2-7; CDR3 protein: ASHSGGPYEQY
V gene: TRBV7-9; clone size: NA; J gene: TRBJ2-7; CDR3 protein: ASSLSGEQY